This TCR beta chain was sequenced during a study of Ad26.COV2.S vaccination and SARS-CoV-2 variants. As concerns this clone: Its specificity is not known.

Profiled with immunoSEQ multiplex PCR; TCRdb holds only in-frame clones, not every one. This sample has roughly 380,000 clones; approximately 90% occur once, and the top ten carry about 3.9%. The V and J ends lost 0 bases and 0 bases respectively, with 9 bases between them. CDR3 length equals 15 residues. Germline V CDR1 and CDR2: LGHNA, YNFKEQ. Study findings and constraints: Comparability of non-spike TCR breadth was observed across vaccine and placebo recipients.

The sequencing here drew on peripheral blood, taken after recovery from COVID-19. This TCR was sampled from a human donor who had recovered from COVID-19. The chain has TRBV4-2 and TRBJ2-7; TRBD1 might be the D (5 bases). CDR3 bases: TGTGCCAGCAGCCAAGATTGGGGCAGCTCCTACGAGCAGTACTTC. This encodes CASSQDWGSSYEQYF.